What follows are 26 T cell receptor beta chains derived from one specimen sequenced in a study of patients and donors after allogeneic stem cell transplantation. TCRdb analysed the RT-PCR reads with MiXCR anew, one entry per CDR3 protein. The table shows 400,000 to 500,000 distinct CDR3 sequences, with 16% occurring only once. Input material: blood, either unsorted or a sorted T cell fraction (not recorded which). The receptors were gathered from a human donor who was either an allogeneic HSCT recipient or a stem cell or donor lymphocyte infusion donor (not recorded which). It is not recorded whose cells these are; they may come from a transplant donor.

V is TRBV30 and J is TRBJ1-6, with D possibly being TRBD1 (5 bases). Trimming shortened V by 3 bases and J by 5 bases, and 8 bases separated the two germline ends. Per the germline V gene, CDR1 is GTSNPN and CDR2 is SVGIG (reference sequence). CDR3 length equals 13 residues. The chain's CDR3 is CAWRVTDNSPLHF. DNA of the CDR3: TGTGCCTGGAGGGTGACAGATAATTCACCCCTCCACTTT.

This chain connects TRBV3-1 to TRBJ2-1; D is possibly TRBD2 (5 bases). Germline assignment: CDR1 LGHDT and CDR2 YNNKEL (reference sequence). Trimming left V 0 bases short and J 0 bases short, with 12 bases between. The CDR3 is made up of 17 amino acids. CDR3 loop: CASSQDRGEGSYNEQFF. DNA for the CDR3: TGTGCCAGCAGCCAAGATCGGGGAGAAGGCTCCTACAATGAGCAGTTCTTC.

The table lists this clonotype with a few counts. This sequence joins TRBV10-3 and TRBJ1-2; 11 positions match TRBD1. Per germline, CDR1 ENHRY and CDR2 SYGVKD. The trim removed 10 bases at V and 4 bases at J, leaving 5 bases unmatched. This CDR3 comprises 13 residues. In nucleotides, the CDR3 is TGTGCCAGTGATGGGACAGGGGGCTATGGCTACACCTTC. It yields the protein CASDGTGGYGYTF.

J is TRBJ2-2 and V is TRBV7-8; D possibly matches TRBD1 or TRBD2 (6 bases each). CDR1 SGHVS and CDR2 FQNEAQ come from the germline V gene. This CDR3 is 15 amino acids long. Deletions cut 8 bases from V and 4 bases from J, with 17 bases between. The CDR3: CASLGRGAGTGELFF. The CDR3 DNA is TGTGCCAGCCTTGGTAGGGGGGCGGGCACCGGGGAGCTGTTTTTT. Together with reference TRBV7-8 and TRBJ2-2, the CDR3 gives the full variable domain: GAGVSQSPRYKVAKRGQDVALRCDPISGHVSLFWYQQALGQGPEFLTYFQNEAQLDKSGLPSDRFFAERPEGSVSTLKIQRTQQEDSAVYLCASLGRGAGTGELFFGEGSRLTVL.

A few counts support this clonotype. The chain links TRBV4-3 to TRBJ1-2; weak D call: TRBD1 (5 bases). Per the germline V gene, CDR1 is LGHNA and CDR2 is YSLEER. The CDR3 spans 17 residues. Trimming cost V 1 base and J 4 bases, with 19 bases left between them. In DNA form, the CDR3 reads TGCGCCAGCAGCCAAGTGGGTGACAGACCCTATCCCTATGGCTACACCTTC. Its protein product is CASSQVGDRPYPYGYTF.

V is TRBV7-7 and J is TRBJ2-7; D perhaps matches TRBD2 (6 bases). Trimming removed 5 bases at V and 7 bases at J, with 18 bases between. Germline V gene lookup returns CDR1 SSHAT and CDR2 FNYEAQ (reference sequence). This CDR3 contains 14 residues. CDR3 amino acids: CASSAGPQTGEQYF. As DNA, the CDR3 is TGTGCCAGCAGCGCGGGACCCCAAACGGGGGAGCAGTACTTC.

This clonotype was observed a few times. The genes are TRBV7-2 and TRBJ2-5, with D tentatively TRBD1 (6 bases). Germline lookup yields CDR1 SGHTA and CDR2 FQGNSA. V lost 5 bases, J lost 5 bases, and 18 bases lay in between. The CDR3 runs to 15 residues. CDR3 coding DNA: TGTGCCAGCAGCCAACAGGGAGCTGGGTGGGAGACCCAGTACTTC. It codes for CASSQQGAGWETQYF.

This clonotype came up a few times. The chain combines TRBV4-1 with TRBJ2-1, with D possibly TRBD1 on 6 matching bases. Germline V CDR1 and CDR2: MGHRA, YSYEKL. The CDR3 consists of 15 residues. V lost 2 bases and J lost 10, with 18 bases in between. The CDR3 DNA follows: TGCGCCAGCAGCCAACAGGGGACGCAAAGCCGGGAGCAGTTCTTC. This translates into CASSQQGTQSREQFF.

This chain links TRBV12-3 or TRBV12-4 with TRBJ2-3, with D possibly being TRBD2 (6 bases). Trimming removed 0 bases from V and 6 bases from J, with 13 bases in between. CDR3 size: 15 residues. DNA of the CDR3: TGTGCCAGCAGTTTAGCCGGGCGGGGCCCTGATACGCAGTATTTT. Residues: CASSLAGRGPDTQYF.

Only one count was recorded for this clonotype. The rearrangement links TRBV20-1 to TRBJ2-5, with TRBD1 identical over 9 bases. Germline-derived CDR1 and CDR2 are DFQATT and SNEGSKA (reference sequence). J was trimmed by 4 bases and V by 0 bases; bases with no gene match: 3. This CDR3 is 14 amino acids long. CDR3 in DNA: TGCAGTGCTAGAGACTTGGACAGGGGAGAGACCCAGTACTTC. Protein product: CSARDLDRGETQYF.

This clonotype was counted only a few times. The chain uses TRBV5-1 and TRBJ2-3; D is perhaps TRBD2 (6 bases). CDR3 length equals 18 residues. Germline CDR1 is SGHRS and CDR2 is YFSETQ. Trimming took 0 bases from V and 0 from J, leaving 17 bases between them. The CDR3 bases are TGCGCCAGCAGCTTGGAGCCCCAGCGGGCCCCGAGCACAGATACGCAGTATTTT. This codes for CASSLEPQRAPSTDTQYF.

This clonotype was detected a few times. The chain employs TRBV4-1 and TRBJ1-1, with D possibly TRBD1 on 5 matching bases. This CDR3 has 12 amino acids. Trimming took off 6 bases at V and 5 bases at J, with 10 bases between the two ends. CDR1 and CDR2 from the germline V gene are MGHRA and YSYEKL. The CDR3 loop reads CASRLGRTEAFF. CDR3 nucleotides: TGCGCCAGCAGGCTGGGGCGAACTGAAGCTTTCTTT.

This clonotype was observed a handful of times. The rearrangement uses TRBV12-3 or TRBV12-4 and TRBJ2-1, with 7 nucleotides matching TRBD2. There are 15 residues in the CDR3. The junction had 8 bases not matched to a gene; V was cut back by 2 bases and J by 7 bases. CDR3 protein: CASSLRRERGNEQFF. Written as DNA, the CDR3 is TGTGCCAGCAGTTTAAGGCGGGAGAGAGGGAATGAGCAGTTCTTC.

This clonotype was picked up a small number of times. V usage is TRBV11-2 and J usage is TRBJ1-3; the match to TRBD1 covers 9 bases. Germline V lookup: CDR1 SGHAT, CDR2 FQNNGV. The CDR3 contains 15 residues. V lost 3 bases to trimming and J lost 6 bases; unmatched junction nucleotides: 6. In DNA form, the CDR3 reads TGTGCCAGCAGCTTCATCAACAGGGGGCAAAACACCATATATTTT. This encodes CASSFINRGQNTIYF.

V gene TRBV6-2 or TRBV6-3 combines with J gene TRBJ2-7; D is unclear. The germline V and J ends were trimmed by 5 bases and 5 bases, with 22 bases remaining between them. The CDR3 loop spans 16 amino acids. Germline CDR1 and CDR2: MNHEY and SVGEGT. The CDR3 DNA sequence: TGTGCCAGCAGTACTACCCCGGTTTGGGGATCCAACGAGCAGTACTTC. Amino acid sequence: CASSTTPVWGSNEQYF.

The V call is TRBV19, the J call TRBJ1-1; tentative D call: TRBD1 (6 bases). Germline CDR1 LNHDA, CDR2 SQIVND (reference sequence). The length of the CDR3 is 14 residues. Trimming shortened V by 5 bases and J by 7 bases, and 17 bases separated the two germline ends. The CDR3 bases are TGTGCCAGTAGTGGCCGGGGGGCGCGGGGTGAAGCTTTCTTT. Its protein is CASSGRGARGEAFF. The variable domain in full, completed from reference TRBV19 and TRBJ1-1, reads DGGITQSPKYLFRKEGQNVTLSCEQNLNHDAMYWYRQDPGQGLRLIYYSQIVNDFQKGDIAEGYSVSREKKESFPLTVTSAQKNPTAFYLCASSGRGARGEAFFGQGTRLTVV.

V and J are TRBV30 and TRBJ1-1; no firm D call. The germline gives CDR1 GTSNPN, CDR2 SVGIG (reference sequence). Trimming stripped 0 bases from V and 5 bases from J, with 13 bases between. The CDR3 runs to 14 residues. The CDR3 coding sequence is TGTGCCTGGAGTGTACGGAGGAGGGAAACTGAAGCTTTCTTT. It codes for CAWSVRRRETEAFF.

The table lists this clonotype with a few counts. This sequence joins TRBV20-1 and TRBJ2-7, with D perhaps matching TRBD2 (5 bases). Trimming pared 1 base from V and 6 bases from J, leaving 10 bases between. The germline CDR1 and CDR2 sequences are DFQATT and SNEGSKA (reference sequence). The CDR3 is 12 amino acids. The CDR3 spells CSARVSGFEQYF. The CDR3 coding sequence is TGCAGTGCTAGAGTCAGCGGTTTCGAGCAGTACTTC.

The genes are TRBV20-1 and TRBJ1-2; D might be TRBD1 (6 bases). Per the germline V gene, CDR1 is DFQATT and CDR2 is SNEGSKA (reference sequence). CDR3 size: 14 residues. Written as DNA, the CDR3 is TGCAGCCCGATGGGAGGGGGAGGGCTAACTGGCTACACCTTC. Residues: CSPMGGGGLTGYTF.

The table lists this clonotype with a few counts. This CDR3 is CSVMTRVYEQYF. As DNA, the CDR3 is TGCAGCGTGATGACCAGGGTGTACGAGCAGTACTTC. The rearrangement uses TRBV29-1 and TRBJ2-7; weak D call: TRBD1 (5 bases). Germline CDR1 is SQVTM and CDR2 is ANQGSEA. V was clipped by 6 bases and J by 4 bases, with 13 bases between them. The CDR3 has 12 residues.

The rearrangement uses TRBV21-1 and TRBJ2-7; TRBD1 reflects the table's D call only, with no check against the DNA. TRBV21-1 is flagged as a pseudogene. The CDR3 runs to 16 residues. CDR3 region: CASSLWGDRMIYEQYF. In DNA form, the CDR3 reads TGTGCCAGCAGCCTATGGGGGGACAGGATGATCTACGAGCAGTACTTC.

The V gene is TRBV6-5, the J gene TRBJ1-2, with TRBD1 as a possible D gene (5 bases). V shed 2 bases and J shed 12 bases, with 16 bases lying between them. Germline V gives CDR1 MNHEY, CDR2 SVGAGI. The CDR3 is 13 residues long. CDR3 residues: CASSYHYGRTNTF. CDR3 in DNA: TGTGCCAGCAGTTACCACTATGGGCGGACAAACACCTTC.

This clonotype was counted between two and nine times. V and J are TRBV29-1 and TRBJ1-5; 9 positions match TRBD1. J was trimmed by 4 bases and V by 3 bases; bases with no gene match: 1. CDR3 size: 13 residues. Germline values: CDR1 SQVTM, CDR2 ANQGSEA. The CDR3 is CSVETGGNQPQHF. The CDR3 nucleotides are TGCAGCGTTGAGACAGGGGGTAATCAGCCCCAGCATTTT.

Of note for this clonotype: One end of the junction fails to match germline, which may point to a read error. The J gene is TRBJ2-4, the V gene TRBV7-9; D may be TRBD1 or TRBD2 (5 bases each). CDR1 and CDR2 from the germline V gene are SEHNR and FQNEAQ (reference sequence). The CDR3 consists of 12 residues. CDR3 DNA sequence: TGTGCCAGCAGCCCTATACCCGGGACGTTAAACTTC. Translation: CASSPIPGTLNF.

This clonotype was observed at least ten times. V and J are TRBV5-1 and TRBJ2-7; D ambiguous. The V gene lost 3 bases and the J gene lost 1 base, with 8 bases spanning the gap. From germline, CDR1 is SGHRS and CDR2 YFSETQ. The CDR3 spans 13 residues. The CDR3 nucleotides read TGCGCCAGCAGCTCCTCTCTTTCCTACGAGCAGTACTTC. Translation gives CASSSSLSYEQYF.

The chain carries TRBV7-9 and TRBJ2-7, with D possibly matching TRBD1 (5 bases). V lost 8 bases to trimming and J lost 1 base, with 15 bases between them. The CDR3 loop spans 14 amino acids. Germline assignment: CDR1 SEHNR and CDR2 FQNEAQ (reference sequence). The CDR3 region has the DNA TGTGCCAGCGAAACAGGTGGTAGTTCCTACGAGCAGTACTTC. Translated, it gives CASETGGSSYEQYF.